These 24 T cell receptor beta chains were sequenced from one sample in a study of long-term antiretroviral therapy in people with HIV. The assay used was immunoSEQ (version v3.0), run at survey level. The repertoire was sequenced with immunoSEQ multiplex PCR; TCRdb's copy has only in-frame clones and lacks some. Here the sample spans about 31,000 clones, more than 80% being singletons. The sample in question was unsorted PBMCs, obtained about 5.5 years after starting antiretroviral therapy. These receptors were collected from a woman aged 40 to 50 with HIV.

This clone occurred once. The rearrangement joins TRBV7-2 to TRBJ2-6; no clear D. Germline V CDR1 and CDR2: SGHTA, FQGNSA. The CDR3 covers 15 residues. Deletions cut 3 bases from V and 0 bases from J, with 6 bases between. CDR3 in DNA: TGTGCCAGCAGCTTGACACTCTCTGGGGCCAACGTCCTGACTTTC. Residues: CASSLTLSGANVLTF.

The V gene is TRBV5-6, the J gene TRBJ1-5; 10 bases agree with TRBD1. The CDR3 totals 16 residues. From germline, CDR1 is SGHDT and CDR2 YYEEEE. V gave up 2 bases and J gave up 12 bases; unmatched junction bases: 14. The CDR3 spells CASSLGNDRGRGVQHF. The DNA for the CDR3 is TGTGCCAGCAGCTTAGGTAACGACAGGGGGCGGGGGGTCCAGCATTTT.

This chain links TRBV7-2 with TRBJ1-4; no definite D call. Trimming shortened V by 4 bases and J by 5 bases, and 14 bases separated the two germline ends. Germline V gene data show CDR1 as SGHTA and CDR2 as FQGNSA. CDR3 length: 15 residues. CDR3 nucleotide sequence: TGTGCCAGCAGCTCCGGGCTCCGTGGGAATGAAAAACTGTTTTTT. Translating it yields CASSSGLRGNEKLFF.

This chain links TRBV7-2 with TRBJ2-1; no clear D. The V and J ends lost 5 bases and 4 bases respectively, with 15 bases between them. The germline gives CDR1 SGHTA, CDR2 FQGNSA. This CDR3 is built from 15 residues. CDR3 sequence: CASSPAAEPYNEQFF. The CDR3 DNA reads TGTGCCAGCAGCCCCGCGGCTGAACCTTACAATGAGCAGTTCTTC.

V and J are TRBV7-6 and TRBJ1-2, with TRBD1 as a possible D gene (5 bases). This CDR3 spans 12 amino acids. Germline CDR1 and CDR2: SGHVS and FNYEAQ. V lost 2 bases, J lost 10 bases, and 11 bases lay in between. Here the CDR3 reads CASSLRGETYTF. For the CDR3, the DNA is TGTGCCAGCAGCTTACGGGGCGAGACCTACACCTTC.

The chain recombines TRBV2 with TRBJ2-5; D ambiguous. CDR3 length: 16 amino acids. Germline values: CDR1 SNHLY, CDR2 FYNNEI. Trimming took off 1 base at V and 7 bases at J, with 19 bases between the two ends. CDR3 loop: CASSEVLLSSLVTQYF. The DNA of the CDR3 is TGTGCCAGCAGTGAAGTCTTACTGTCTTCTCTTGTGACCCAGTACTTC.

V is TRBV5-6 and J is TRBJ2-7, with TRBD1 as a possible D gene (5 bases). Germline V gene sequence: CDR1 SGHDT, CDR2 YYEEEE. The CDR3 is made up of 14 amino acids. The V end lost 1 base, the J end lost 9 bases, and 17 bases lay between the germline ends. The CDR3 coding sequence is TGTGCCAGCAGCTTGTGGGGCAGGCCCGGATTGCAGTACTTC. Protein sequence: CASSLWGRPGLQYF.

This chain connects TRBV7-9 to TRBJ2-7; D gene uncertain. Trimming cost V 4 bases and J 3 bases, with 16 bases left between them. The CDR3 loop spans 15 amino acids. CDR1 is SEHNR, CDR2 FQNEAQ, per germline (reference sequence). CDR3 loop: CASSSGALGIYEQYF. The CDR3, as DNA: TGTGCCAGCAGCTCCGGAGCTCTCGGAATCTACGAGCAGTACTTC. The complete variable domain, with remaining parts taken from reference TRBV7-9 and TRBJ2-7, reads DTGVSQNPRHKITKRGQNVTFRCDPISEHNRLYWYRQTLGQGPEFLTYFQNEAQLEKSRLLSDRFSAERPKGSFSTLEIQRTEQGDSAMYLCASSSGALGIYEQYFGPGTRLTVT.

The rearrangement uses TRBV6-5 and TRBJ1-2; 8 bases are a match to TRBD1. CDR3 length equals 12 residues. The junction had 5 bases not matched to a gene; V was cut back by 2 bases and J by 12 bases. Germline-derived CDR1 and CDR2 are MNHEY and SVGAGI. CDR3 in amino acids: CASSYPGGGDTF. The CDR3 bases are TGTGCCAGCAGTTACCCAGGGGGCGGCGACACCTTC.

This rearrangement joins TRBV5-1 to TRBJ1-1; tentatively, D is TRBD1 (6 bases). Germline CDR1 reads SGHRS; CDR2 reads YFSETQ. Trimming shortened V by 1 base and J by 1 base, and 11 bases separated the two germline ends. This CDR3 region has 15 residues. CDR3 residues: CASSLLGGRNTEAFF. CDR3 nucleotides: TGCGCCAGCAGCTTGTTGGGGGGCAGGAACACTGAAGCTTTCTTT.

The chain carries TRBV4-2 and TRBJ2-3; tentative D call: TRBD2 (6 bases). Deletions cut 4 bases from V and 0 bases from J, with 17 bases between. The CDR3 length is 17 residues. Germline assignment: CDR1 LGHNA and CDR2 YNFKEQ. The CDR3 DNA follows: TGTGCCAGCAGCCTCCGGGCGGGGACGGGGAGCACAGATACGCAGTATTTT. Its protein product is CASSLRAGTGSTDTQYF.

This sequence joins TRBV6-6 and TRBJ2-7, with TRBD2 identical over 8 bases. From germline, CDR1 is MNHNY and CDR2 SVGAGI (reference sequence). CDR3 length: 15 amino acids. V shed 6 bases and J 1 base; nucleotides not matched to a gene: 8. The CDR3 DNA reads TGTGCCAGCAGCGAAAGCGGGAGAGGGTCCTACGAGCAGTACTTC. Its translation is CASSESGRGSYEQYF.

V is TRBV5-1 and J is TRBJ2-5; D remains unclear. V was cut by 0 bases and J by 2 bases, with 8 bases left in between. The CDR3 totals 14 residues. CDR1 and CDR2 (germline): SGHRS, YFSETQ. The DNA for the CDR3 is TGCGCCAGCAGCTTGGGTCCCAGACAAGAGACCCAGTACTTC. Its translation: CASSLGPRQETQYF. Together with reference TRBV5-1 and TRBJ2-5, the CDR3 gives the full variable domain: KAGVTQTPRYLIKTRGQQVTLSCSPISGHRSVSWYQQTPGQGLQFLFEYFSETQRNKGNFPGRFSGRQFSNSRSEMNVSTLELGDSALYLCASSLGPRQETQYFGPGTRLLVL.

The rearrangement links TRBV9 to TRBJ2-5; D may be TRBD1 (6 bases). The V end lost 4 bases, the J end lost 5 bases, and 15 bases lay between the germline ends. Germline-derived CDR1 and CDR2 are SGDLS and YYNGEE. The CDR3 has 14 residues. The CDR3 reads CASSPIGTLETQYF. The CDR3 coding sequence is TGTGCCAGCAGCCCAATCGGGACATTGGAGACCCAGTACTTC.

This chain joins TRBV12-5 and TRBJ2-7; 9 bases are a match to TRBD2. Looked up from germline, CDR1 is LGHNT and CDR2 is FRNRAP. The CDR3 sequence is 13 residues long. The junction had 3 bases not matched to a gene; V was cut back by 8 bases and J by 1 base. The CDR3 nucleotides are TGTGCTAGTATGCTAGCGGGATCCTACGAGCAGTACTTC. It encodes CASMLAGSYEQYF.

The chain recombines TRBV7-8 with TRBJ2-7, with D unclear. The CDR3 covers 14 residues. Looked up from germline, CDR1 is SGHVS and CDR2 is FQNEAQ. The V end lost 3 bases, the J end lost 0 bases, and 9 bases lay between the germline ends. The CDR3 DNA reads as TGTGCCAGCAGCTTGATGGCCTTCTCCTACGAGCAGTACTTC. Its translation is CASSLMAFSYEQYF. The full variable domain, in which reference TRBV7-8 and TRBJ2-7 provide the parts outside the CDR3, is GAGVSQSPRYKVAKRGQDVALRCDPISGHVSLFWYQQALGQGPEFLTYFQNEAQLDKSGLPSDRFFAERPEGSVSTLKIQRTQQEDSAVYLCASSLMAFSYEQYFGPGTRLTVT.

This chain uses TRBV11-2 with TRBJ2-7; 10 nucleotides agree with TRBD1. V dropped 5 bases and J dropped 3; count of bases not matched to a gene: 7. In germline, CDR1 is SGHAT, CDR2 FQNNGV. The CDR3 runs to 15 residues. CDR3 loop: CASSLGQGEIYEQYF. The CDR3 bases are TGTGCCAGCAGCCTCGGACAGGGGGAAATCTACGAGCAGTACTTC. Together with reference TRBV11-2 and TRBJ2-7, the CDR3 gives the full variable domain: EAGVAQSPRYKIIEKRQSVAFWCNPISGHATLYWYQQILGQGPKLLIQFQNNGVVDDSQLPKDRFSAERLKGVDSTLKIQPAKLEDSAVYLCASSLGQGEIYEQYFGPGTRLTVT.

This chain connects TRBV4-2 to TRBJ2-1; 11 bases match TRBD2. The CDR3 has 16 amino acids. Per the germline V gene, CDR1 is LGHNA and CDR2 is YNFKEQ. Germline trimming cut 1 base from V and 6 bases from J; bases unmatched to any gene: 5. The DNA for the CDR3 is TGTGCCAGCAGCCAAGGCGGGACTAGCGGTGGCAATGAGCAGTTCTTC. Its protein product is CASSQGGTSGGNEQFF.

V is TRBV6-5 and J is TRBJ2-1, with 12 positions matching TRBD2. The CDR3 has 15 amino acids. Germline values: CDR1 MNHEY, CDR2 SVGAGI. After removal of 7 bases from V and 7 bases from J, the junction contained 8 bases not matched to a gene. CDR3 in DNA: TGTGCCAGCACCCGACTAGCGGGGGCCCCTAATGAGCAGTTCTTC. This sequence encodes CASTRLAGAPNEQFF.

This clone was picked up one time. V gene TRBV10-1 combines with J gene TRBJ1-2, with D perhaps matching TRBD1 (6 bases). CDR1 and CDR2 from the germline V gene are WNHNN and SYGVQD (reference sequence). The CDR3 covers 15 residues. The V and J ends lost 3 bases and 1 base respectively, with 12 bases between them. The CDR3 spells CASSDGTGINYGYTF. The DNA for the CDR3 is TGCGCCAGCAGTGATGGAACAGGGATTAACTATGGCTACACCTTC.

The count of this clone is one. In DNA, the CDR3 is TGTGCCAGCAGCTCTCCAGGGGGCGAAGGCTACACCTTC. It specifies CASSSPGGEGYTF. The genes are TRBV11-3 and TRBJ1-2; TRBD1 matches 8 bases. V lost 4 bases to trimming and J lost 8 bases; unmatched junction nucleotides: 6. This CDR3 has 13 residues. The V gene's germline CDR1 is SGHNT and CDR2 YENEEA.

The J gene is TRBJ1-1, the V gene TRBV6-1; D is ambiguous. Deletions cut 8 bases from V and 7 bases from J, with 14 bases between. CDR1 is MNHNS, CDR2 SASEGT, per germline. The CDR3 consists of 12 residues. CDR3 in amino acids: CASVMDSFEAFF. Here the CDR3 DNA reads TGTGCCAGCGTAATGGATAGCTTTGAAGCTTTCTTT.

J is TRBJ1-2 and V is TRBV29-1, with D possibly TRBD1 on 5 matching bases. The germline V gene encodes CDR1 SQVTM and CDR2 ANQGSEA. There are 13 residues in the CDR3. V was trimmed by 1 base and J by 8 bases, leaving 14 bases between them. This CDR3 is CSVEGDGWRGYTF. The CDR3 DNA reads as TGCAGCGTTGAAGGGGACGGCTGGCGCGGCTACACCTTC.

The chain employs TRBV7-2 and TRBJ2-7; 8 bases agree with TRBD2. Germline assignment: CDR1 SGHTA and CDR2 FQGNSA. V trimming: 1 base; J trimming: 4 bases; junction bases outside the gene matches: 0. CDR3 size: 13 residues. The CDR3 protein is CASSLGLAYEQYF. CDR3 in DNA: TGTGCCAGCAGCTTAGGACTAGCGTACGAGCAGTACTTC.